This passage covers 10 T cell receptor beta chains from one sample sequenced in a study of blood T cell repertoires in COVID-19. Only in-frame clones appear in the TCRdb table, and some are missing; sequencing was by immunoSEQ multiplex PCR. Of 200,000 to 250,000 clones in the sample, roughly 86% are singletons; the top ten hold about a tenth. The specimen sequenced was PBMCs or T cells enriched from blood (not recorded which). The receptors derive from a man aged 18 to 29 with acute COVID-19.

The V and J genes are TRBV7-2 and TRBJ1-1; 7 positions agree with TRBD1. Germline CDR1 is SGHTA and CDR2 is FQGNSA. Unmatched junction bases numbered 3, after V lost 5 bases and J lost 3 bases. This CDR3 has 13 amino acids. As DNA, the CDR3 is TGTGCCAGCAGCCCTGACAGGGACACTGAAGCTTTCTTT. This sequence encodes CASSPDRDTEAFF. The variable domain in full, completed from reference TRBV7-2 and TRBJ1-1, reads GAGVSQSPSNKVTEKGKDVELRCDPISGHTALYWYRQSLGQGLEFLIYFQGNSAPDKSGLPSDRFSAERTGGSVSTLTIQRTQQEDSAVYLCASSPDRDTEAFFGQGTRLTVV.

V gene TRBV3-1 (or the pseudogene TRBV3-2) combines with J gene TRBJ2-1; D perhaps matches TRBD2 (5 bases). Trimming left V 4 bases short and J 5 bases short, with 12 bases between. CDR3 length equals 14 residues. The germline V gene encodes CDR1 LGHDT and CDR2 YNNKEL (reference sequence). CDR3 loop: CASSPGVADNEQFF. The CDR3 DNA sequence: TGTGCCAGCAGCCCCGGGGTAGCAGACAATGAGCAGTTCTTC.

The count of this clone is one. The V gene is TRBV11-3, the J gene TRBJ2-3, with D perhaps matching TRBD2 (6 bases). This CDR3 is 15 amino acids long. Between the trimmed V and J ends, which lost 0 bases and 2 bases, there was a span of 9 bases. CDR1 and CDR2 from the germline V gene are SGHNT and YENEEA. The chain's CDR3 is CASSLDPGDTDTQYF. In nucleotides, the CDR3 is TGTGCCAGCAGCTTAGATCCGGGAGACACAGATACGCAGTATTTT.

This chain connects TRBV7-9 to TRBJ2-1, with 7 bases lining up with TRBD1. V dropped 8 bases and J dropped 5; count of bases not matched to a gene: 12. The CDR3 runs 15 residues. Germline lookup yields CDR1 SEHNR and CDR2 FQNEAQ (reference sequence). CDR3 coding DNA: TGTGCCAGCGAAGAAGGGCAGGGGGAGAACAATGAGCAGTTCTTC. It translates to CASEEGQGENNEQFF.

The chain links TRBV12-3 or TRBV12-4 to TRBJ1-5, with D uncertain. The CDR3 extends over 12 amino acids. Trimming took 5 bases from V and 11 from J, leaving 13 bases between them. The DNA of the CDR3 is TGTGCCAGCAGTCCGACGGGTAGGACCCAGCATTTT. This gives the protein CASSPTGRTQHF.

The chain recombines TRBV6-5 with TRBJ2-2, with D perhaps TRBD2 (5 bases). In germline, CDR1 is MNHEY, CDR2 SVGAGI. The CDR3 sequence is 14 residues long. V lost 7 bases and J lost 5, with 14 bases in between. The CDR3 sequence is CASTPRGKTGELFF. CDR3 coding DNA: TGTGCCAGCACCCCCCGGGGAAAGACCGGGGAGCTGTTTTTT.

This clone has just a few counts. Mismatch with germline at one junction end may stem from a read error. The sample has other DNA sequences that encode this CDR3 too. V gene TRBV7-9 combines with J gene TRBJ2-1; D is uncertain. CDR1 and CDR2 from the germline V gene are SEHNR and FQNEAQ (reference sequence). The CDR3 length is 12 residues. CDR3: CASSLGPGEQFF. The CDR3 bases are TGTGCCAGCAGTTTAGGGCCAGGAGAGCAGTTCTTC.

The rearrangement links TRBV21-1 to TRBJ2-5; TRBD1, the table's D call, lacks a check against the DNA. TRBV21-1 is assigned pseudogene status. This CDR3 is built from 13 residues. CDR3 loop: CASLSTGLETQYF. The CDR3 coding sequence is TGTGCCAGCCTTTCGACAGGTCTGGAGACCCAGTACTTC.

The chain couples TRBV30 to TRBJ2-2; the D is unclear. The CDR3 length is 15 residues. The V gene lost 1 base and the J gene lost 2 bases, with 11 bases spanning the gap. CDR1 is GTSNPN, CDR2 SVGIG, per germline (reference sequence). CDR3 amino acids: CAWSALGANTGELFF. The CDR3 DNA reads as TGTGCCTGGAGTGCCCTCGGAGCTAACACCGGGGAGCTGTTTTTT.

The genes are TRBV3-1 (or the pseudogene TRBV3-2) and TRBJ2-2; 14 positions match TRBD2. CDR1 is LGHDT and CDR2 is YNNKEL in the germline V gene (reference sequence). The CDR3 length is 17 residues. Trimming at V came to 6 bases and at J to 0 bases, leaving 3 bases not matched to a gene. Here the CDR3 reads CASRQGLAGANTGELFF. DNA for the CDR3: TGTGCCAGCAGGCAGGGACTAGCGGGGGCGAACACCGGGGAGCTGTTTTTT.